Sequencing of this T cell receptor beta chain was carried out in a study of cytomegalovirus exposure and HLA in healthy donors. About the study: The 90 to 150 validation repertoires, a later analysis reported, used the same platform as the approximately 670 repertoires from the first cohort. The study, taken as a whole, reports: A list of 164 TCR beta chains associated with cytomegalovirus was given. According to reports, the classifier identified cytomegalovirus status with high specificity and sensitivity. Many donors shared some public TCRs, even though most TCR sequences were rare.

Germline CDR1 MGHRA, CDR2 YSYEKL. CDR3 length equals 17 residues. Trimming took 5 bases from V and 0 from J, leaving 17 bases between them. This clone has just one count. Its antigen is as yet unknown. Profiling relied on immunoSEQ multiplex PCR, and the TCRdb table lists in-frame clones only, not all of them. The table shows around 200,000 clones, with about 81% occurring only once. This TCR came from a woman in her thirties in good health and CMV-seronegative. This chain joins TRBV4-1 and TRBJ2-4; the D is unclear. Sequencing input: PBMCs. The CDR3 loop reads CASSTRSLELAKNIQYF. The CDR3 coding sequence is TGCGCCAGCAGCACCCGATCGTTAGAACTAGCCAAAAACATTCAGTACTTC.